This record covers a single T cell receptor (beta chain). No antigen is known for it. Deletions cut 2 bases from V and 0 bases from J, with 8 bases between. The CDR3 totals 14 residues. Germline values: CDR1 MNHNS, CDR2 SASEGT. The study pooled second doses at about 4 or about 12 weeks. The source of the sample is a study of T cell responses to AZD1222 COVID-19 vaccine. Study-wide results and caveats: Without day 14 samples, only post-peak T cell repertoires were studied. Clonal diversity may have been underestimated, and the donors were mostly white British, with more females than males.

The table came from immunoSEQ multiplex PCR; TCRdb's copy has only in-frame clones and leaves some out. The table lists 85,000 to 90,000 clones, approximately 91% of them singletons. The sample consisted of peripheral blood, taken 28 days after the second AZD1222 dose. The receptor comes from an adult who received the AZD1222 COVID-19 vaccine. The J gene is TRBJ2-7, the V gene TRBV6-1; no clear D. For the CDR3, the DNA is TGTGCCAGCAGTGAACTACACGGCTCCTACGAGCAGTACTTC. This sequence encodes CASSELHGSYEQYF.